Listed here is a single T cell receptor (beta chain). The V and J ends lost 4 bases and 0 bases respectively, with 6 bases between them. The CDR3 totals 14 residues. The germline CDR1 and CDR2 sequences are SGHTA and FQGTGA. The data are from a study of blood T cell repertoires in COVID-19. Study-level background: COVID-19 samples collected from the United States, Italy and Spain covered acute and convalescent phases.

Profiled with immunoSEQ multiplex PCR; TCRdb holds only in-frame clones, not every one. The table shows about 250,000 clones, with more than 65% occurring only once. Sequenced material: peripheral blood. The sequence was obtained from a person aged 70 to 85 with COVID-19, enrolled during active disease. The chain is built from TRBV7-3 and TRBJ2-2; D unresolved. CDR3 amino acids: CASSWSANTGELFF. CDR3 in DNA: TGTGCCAGCAGCTGGTCGGCGAACACCGGGGAGCTGTTTTTT.